This entry features one T cell receptor beta chain sequence. Trimming removed 1 base at V and 1 base at J, with 8 bases between. The CDR3 covers 14 residues. The germline gives CDR1 DFQATT, CDR2 SNEGSKA (reference sequence). This sample is drawn from a study of blood T cells in healthy people across ages. Study summary: When template switching was applied, about one barcoded beta molecule was captured per two T cells.

The authors ran a second PCR of roughly 6 to 12 cycles using a sample-barcoded 5' primer and a J-beta primer mix. Each of the cDNA molecules was tagged by a template-switch adaptor with 12 random nucleotides. Every individual sample yielded 2.5 million or more paired-end reads (each containing CDR3). Via MiXCR, TCRdb re-called the 5' RACE reads, giving one row per CDR3 protein. The repertoire holds about 290,000 distinct CDR3 sequences, around 30% seen once, with over 25% in the top ten. Each sample used at least 6 million PBMCs. This sequence originates from a woman aged 70 to 79 in good health. The chain links TRBV20-1 to TRBJ2-1, with D possibly TRBD1 on 6 matching bases. Sequencing was done on a sample of blood. CDR3 residues: CSARVQGSYNEQFF. As DNA, the CDR3 is TGCAGTGCTAGAGTCCAGGGGTCCTACAATGAGCAGTTCTTC.